These 9 T cell receptor beta chains share one sample of origin, sequenced in a study of Graves' ophthalmopathy and Graves' hyperthyroidism. Amplified material comprised TCR beta CDR3 regions derived from RNA transcripts. Second-round multiplex PCR came after first-round RT-PCR with HTBI primers. Via MiXCR, TCRdb re-called the multiplex PCR reads, giving one row per CDR3 protein. The repertoire holds over a million distinct CDR3 sequences, with 36% as singletons. The sequencing sample was made of peripheral blood or thyroid tissue (not recorded which). These receptors originate from an adult man with Graves' hyperthyroidism.

V usage is TRBV20-1 and J usage is TRBJ2-3, with D uncertain. This CDR3 contains 13 residues. The germline V and J ends were trimmed by 6 bases and 5 bases, with 15 bases remaining between them. Germline lookup yields CDR1 DFQATT and CDR2 SNEGSKA (reference sequence). Here the CDR3 reads CSAEDLIGDTQYF. The DNA for the CDR3 is TGCAGTGCCGAGGACCTAATCGGAGATACGCAGTATTTT.

The chain is built from TRBV7-2 and TRBJ2-2; D is perhaps TRBD1 (6 bases). Trimming stripped 2 bases from V and 5 bases from J, with 21 bases between. The CDR3 loop spans 18 amino acids. In germline, CDR1 is SGHTA, CDR2 FQGNSA. The CDR3 protein is CASSLFSPGRGKTGELFF. Here the CDR3 DNA reads TGTGCCAGCAGCTTATTTTCCCCCGGCAGGGGTAAAACCGGGGAGCTGTTTTTT.

This clonotype appeared many times. The chain recombines TRBV9 with TRBJ2-7; D may be TRBD1 (6 bases). There are 13 residues in the CDR3. The germline V gene encodes CDR1 SGDLS and CDR2 YYNGEE. The ends were cut back, 0 bases at V and 5 bases at J, with 9 bases in the middle. CDR3 loop: CASSVGAGDEQYF. The CDR3 DNA follows: TGTGCCAGCAGCGTAGGGGCAGGGGACGAGCAGTACTTC.

Turning to this clonotype: A single base separates this from a much larger clone, so it may be a read error. The CDR3, as DNA: TGCAGCGTTGAGCTCACAGCTAGGGATACGCGGTATTTT. It codes for CSVELTARDTRYF. V is TRBV29-1 and J is TRBJ2-3, with D uncertain. The CDR3 is 13 residues long. Germline V gives CDR1 SQVTM, CDR2 ANQGSEA.

This sequence joins TRBV9 and TRBJ2-2; D might be TRBD1 (8 bases). The CDR3 runs 22 residues. Per germline, CDR1 SGDLS and CDR2 YYNGEE. V shed 1 base and J shed 5 bases, with 33 bases lying between them. CDR3 region: CASSVINTIGGQGAGRTGELFF. CDR3 nucleotide sequence: TGTGCCAGCAGCGTAATTAACACGATCGGGGGCCAGGGGGCCGGGAGGACCGGGGAGCTGTTTTTT. The entire variable domain, with the rest obtained from reference TRBV9 and TRBJ2-2, is as follows: DSGVTQTPKHLITATGQRVTLRCSPRSGDLSVYWYQQSLDQGLQFLIQYYNGEERAKGNILERFSAQQFPDLHSELNLSSLELGDSALYFCASSVINTIGGQGAGRTGELFFGEGSRLTVL.

In this sample, this clonotype turned up many times. The chain has TRBV9 and TRBJ2-7; the D gene is possibly TRBD1 (6 bases). Looked up from germline, CDR1 is SGDLS and CDR2 is YYNGEE. CDR3 length equals 15 residues. V lost 3 bases, J lost 0 bases, and 13 bases lay in between. CDR3 sequence (DNA): TGTGCCAGCAGCGCTACCGGGACAAACTCCTACGAGCAGTACTTC. This gives the protein CASSATGTNSYEQYF. The complete variable domain, with remaining parts taken from reference TRBV9 and TRBJ2-7, reads DSGVTQTPKHLITATGQRVTLRCSPRSGDLSVYWYQQSLDQGLQFLIQYYNGEERAKGNILERFSAQQFPDLHSELNLSSLELGDSALYFCASSATGTNSYEQYFGPGTRLTVT.

This clonotype was counted ten times or more. This rearrangement joins TRBV7-9 to TRBJ1-2; 11 positions match TRBD1. Looked up from germline, CDR1 is SEHNR and CDR2 is FQNEAQ (reference sequence). CDR3 length equals 18 residues. Trimming took 1 base from V and 3 from J; bases not matched to a gene: 10. CDR3 region: CASSLVHLPGQGDYGYTF. Here the CDR3 DNA reads TGTGCCAGCAGCTTAGTTCACCTACCGGGACAGGGGGACTATGGCTACACCTTC.

The chain employs TRBV28 and TRBJ2-5; D is perhaps TRBD2 (6 bases). The germline CDR1 and CDR2 sequences are MDHEN and SYDVKM. The CDR3 runs to 14 residues. Trimming pared 5 bases from V and 5 bases from J, leaving 15 bases between. The chain's CDR3 is CASSPPAGWETQYF. In nucleotides, the CDR3 is TGTGCCAGCAGTCCCCCTGCGGGATGGGAGACCCAGTACTTC.

The rearrangement uses TRBV4-1 and TRBJ1-5, with 7 positions matching TRBD1. This CDR3 is built from 15 residues. V lost 1 base to trimming and J lost 4 bases; unmatched junction nucleotides: 4. Germline V gene data show CDR1 as MGHRA and CDR2 as YSYEKL. The CDR3 is CASSQVAGGNQPQHF. CDR3 DNA: TGCGCCAGCAGCCAAGTTGCAGGGGGAAATCAGCCCCAGCATTTT.